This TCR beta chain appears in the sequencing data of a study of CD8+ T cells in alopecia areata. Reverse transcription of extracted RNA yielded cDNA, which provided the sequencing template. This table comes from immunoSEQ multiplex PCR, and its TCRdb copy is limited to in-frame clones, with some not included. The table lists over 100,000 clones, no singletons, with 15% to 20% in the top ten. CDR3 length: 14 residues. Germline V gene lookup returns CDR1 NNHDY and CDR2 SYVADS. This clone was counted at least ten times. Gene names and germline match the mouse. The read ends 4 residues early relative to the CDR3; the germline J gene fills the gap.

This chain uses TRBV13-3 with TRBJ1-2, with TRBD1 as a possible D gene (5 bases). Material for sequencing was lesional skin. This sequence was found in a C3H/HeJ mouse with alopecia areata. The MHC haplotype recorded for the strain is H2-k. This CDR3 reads CASSDIRERSDYTF. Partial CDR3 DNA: TGTGCCAGCAGTGATATCAGGGAAAGGTCC.